The TCR beta chain described here comes from a study of CD4 and CD8 cells across lung adenocarcinoma regions. Germline V gene data show CDR1 as MNHNS and CDR2 as SASEGT. The CDR3 runs 15 residues. Samples came from patients with localized non-small cell lung adenocarcinoma. Via MiXCR, TCRdb re-called the PCR reads, giving one row per CDR3 protein. Of approximately 14,000 distinct CDR3 sequences in the sample, around 40% were seen once. A word on this clonotype: Relative to the germline gene, one junction end is altered; a read error may explain this.

The source is a male donor with lung adenocarcinoma. The CD4 and CD8 labels of this study may be unreliable. V gene TRBV6-1 combines with J gene TRBJ2-5, with 7 bases identical to TRBD2. Sequenced: CD4+ T cells from the center of a lung tumor. The CDR3 DNA reads TGTGCCAGCGGATGGGAGGGCACCTCCGCGGAGACGCAGTACTTC. This gives the protein CASGWEGTSAETQYF.